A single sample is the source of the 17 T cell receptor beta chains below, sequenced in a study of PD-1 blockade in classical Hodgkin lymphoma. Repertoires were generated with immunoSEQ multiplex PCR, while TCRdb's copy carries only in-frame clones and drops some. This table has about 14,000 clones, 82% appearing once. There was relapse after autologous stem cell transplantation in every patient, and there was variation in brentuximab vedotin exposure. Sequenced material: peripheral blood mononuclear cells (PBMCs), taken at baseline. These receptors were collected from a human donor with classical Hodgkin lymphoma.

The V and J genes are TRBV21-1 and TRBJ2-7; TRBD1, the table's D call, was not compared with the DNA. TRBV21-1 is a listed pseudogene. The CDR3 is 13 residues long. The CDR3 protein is CASSKADNAWQYF. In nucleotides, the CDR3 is TGTGCCAGCAGCAAAGCGGACAACGCCTGGCAGTACTTC.

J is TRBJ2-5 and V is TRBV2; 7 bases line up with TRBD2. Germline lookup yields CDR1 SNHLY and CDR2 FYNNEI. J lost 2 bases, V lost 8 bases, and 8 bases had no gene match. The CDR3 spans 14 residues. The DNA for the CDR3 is TGTGCCAGCGCCCCTAGCGGTGCTCAAGAGACCCAGTACTTC. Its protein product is CASAPSGAQETQYF.

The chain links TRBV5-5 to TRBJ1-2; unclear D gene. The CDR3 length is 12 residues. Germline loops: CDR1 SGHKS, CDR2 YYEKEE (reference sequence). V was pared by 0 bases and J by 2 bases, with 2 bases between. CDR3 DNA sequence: TGTGCCAGCAGCTTGGGAAACTATGGCTACACCTTC. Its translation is CASSLGNYGYTF.

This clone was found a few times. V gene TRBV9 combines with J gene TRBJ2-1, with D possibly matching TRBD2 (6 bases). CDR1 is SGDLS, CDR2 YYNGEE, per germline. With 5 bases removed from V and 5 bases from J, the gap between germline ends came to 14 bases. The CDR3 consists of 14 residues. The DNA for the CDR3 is TGTGCCAGCAGTGTTGTGGGGGGAGACAATGAGCAGTTCTTC. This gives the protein CASSVVGGDNEQFF.

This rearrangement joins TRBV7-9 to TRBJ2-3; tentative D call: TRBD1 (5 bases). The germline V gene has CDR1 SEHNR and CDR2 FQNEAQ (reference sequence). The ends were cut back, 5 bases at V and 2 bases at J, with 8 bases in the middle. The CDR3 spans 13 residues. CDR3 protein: CASSPDNTDTQYF. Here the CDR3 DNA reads TGTGCCAGCAGCCCGGACAACACAGATACGCAGTATTTT. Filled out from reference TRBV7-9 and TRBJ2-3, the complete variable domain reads DTGVSQNPRHKITKRGQNVTFRCDPISEHNRLYWYRQTLGQGPEFLTYFQNEAQLEKSRLLSDRFSAERPKGSFSTLEIQRTEQGDSAMYLCASSPDNTDTQYFGPGTRLTVL.

The CDR3 loop is CASHIVGGQGLWTSGANVLTF. Written as DNA, the CDR3 is TGTGCCAGCCACATCGTAGGCGGACAGGGCTTGTGGACCTCTGGGGCCAACGTCCTGACTTTC. The gene calls are TRBV13 and TRBJ2-6; 8 bases map to TRBD1. The CDR3 is made up of 21 amino acids. Germline trimming cut 8 bases from V and 0 bases from J; bases unmatched to any gene: 21. Germline loops: CDR1 PRHDT, CDR2 FYEKMQ (reference sequence).

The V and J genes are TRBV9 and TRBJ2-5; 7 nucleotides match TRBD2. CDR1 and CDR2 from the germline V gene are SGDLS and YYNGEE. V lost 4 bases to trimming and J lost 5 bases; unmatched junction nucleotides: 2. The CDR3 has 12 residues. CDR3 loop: CASSLRGETQYF. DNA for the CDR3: TGTGCCAGCAGCTTGCGGGGGGAGACCCAGTACTTC.

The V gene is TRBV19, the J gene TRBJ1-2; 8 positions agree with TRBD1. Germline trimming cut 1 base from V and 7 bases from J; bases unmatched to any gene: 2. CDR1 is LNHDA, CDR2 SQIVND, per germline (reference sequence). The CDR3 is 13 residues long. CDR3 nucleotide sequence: TGTGCCAGTAGTATAGCGGACAGGGCTGGCTACACCTTC. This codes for CASSIADRAGYTF.

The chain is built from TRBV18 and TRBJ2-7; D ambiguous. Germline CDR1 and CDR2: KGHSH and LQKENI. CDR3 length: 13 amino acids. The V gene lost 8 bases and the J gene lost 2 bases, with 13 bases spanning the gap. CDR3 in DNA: TGTGCCAGCAACACCCCCCCGCCCTACGAGCAGTACTTC. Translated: CASNTPPPYEQYF.

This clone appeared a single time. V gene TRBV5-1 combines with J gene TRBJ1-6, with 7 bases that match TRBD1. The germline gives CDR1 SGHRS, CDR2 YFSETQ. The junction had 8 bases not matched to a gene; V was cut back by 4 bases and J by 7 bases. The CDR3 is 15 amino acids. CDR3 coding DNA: TGCGCCAGCAGCCTATCGACAGGGATGAATTCACCCCTCCACTTT. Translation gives CASSLSTGMNSPLHF.

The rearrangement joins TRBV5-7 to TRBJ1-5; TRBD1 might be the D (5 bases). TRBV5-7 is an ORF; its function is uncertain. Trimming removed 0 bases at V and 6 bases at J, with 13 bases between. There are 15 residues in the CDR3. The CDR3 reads CASSLERREGQPQHF. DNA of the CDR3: TGTGCCAGCAGCTTGGAACGCAGGGAGGGTCAGCCCCAGCATTTT.

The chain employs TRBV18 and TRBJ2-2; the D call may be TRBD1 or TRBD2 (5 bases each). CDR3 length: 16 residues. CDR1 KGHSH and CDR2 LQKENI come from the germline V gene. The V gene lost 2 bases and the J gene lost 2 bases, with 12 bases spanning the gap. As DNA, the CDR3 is TGTGCCAGCTCACCAGCTGGGACGGCTAACACCGGGGAGCTGTTTTTT. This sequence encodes CASSPAGTANTGELFF.

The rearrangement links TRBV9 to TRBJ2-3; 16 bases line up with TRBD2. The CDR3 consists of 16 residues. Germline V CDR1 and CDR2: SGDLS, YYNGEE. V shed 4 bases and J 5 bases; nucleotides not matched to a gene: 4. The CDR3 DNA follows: TGTGCCAGCAGCTTAGGGACTAGCGGGGGGGGAGATACGCAGTATTTT. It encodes CASSLGTSGGGDTQYF.

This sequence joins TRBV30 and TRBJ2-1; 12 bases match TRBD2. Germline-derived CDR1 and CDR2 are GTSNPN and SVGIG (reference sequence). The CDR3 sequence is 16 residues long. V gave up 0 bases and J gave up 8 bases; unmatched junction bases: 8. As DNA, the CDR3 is TGTGCCTGGAGTGTACTGATTAGACTAGCGGGAGATGAGCAGTTCTTC. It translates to CAWSVLIRLAGDEQFF.

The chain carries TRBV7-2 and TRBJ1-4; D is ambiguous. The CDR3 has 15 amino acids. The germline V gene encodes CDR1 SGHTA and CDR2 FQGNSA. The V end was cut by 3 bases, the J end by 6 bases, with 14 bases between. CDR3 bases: TGTGCCAGCAGCTTCGAAAAGAAAACCGATGAAAAACTGTTTTTT. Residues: CASSFEKKTDEKLFF.

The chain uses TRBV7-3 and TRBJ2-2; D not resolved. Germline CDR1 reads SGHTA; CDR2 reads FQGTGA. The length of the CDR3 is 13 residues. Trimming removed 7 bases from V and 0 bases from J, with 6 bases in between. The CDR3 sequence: CASTPTNTGELFF. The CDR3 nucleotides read TGTGCCAGCACCCCCACGAACACCGGGGAGCTGTTTTTT.

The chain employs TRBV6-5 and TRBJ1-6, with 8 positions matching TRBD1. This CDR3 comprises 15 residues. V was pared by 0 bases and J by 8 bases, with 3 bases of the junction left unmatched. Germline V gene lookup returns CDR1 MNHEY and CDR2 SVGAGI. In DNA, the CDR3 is TGTGCCAGCAGTTACTCTGGACAGGGTGATTCACCCCTCCACTTT. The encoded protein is CASSYSGQGDSPLHF.